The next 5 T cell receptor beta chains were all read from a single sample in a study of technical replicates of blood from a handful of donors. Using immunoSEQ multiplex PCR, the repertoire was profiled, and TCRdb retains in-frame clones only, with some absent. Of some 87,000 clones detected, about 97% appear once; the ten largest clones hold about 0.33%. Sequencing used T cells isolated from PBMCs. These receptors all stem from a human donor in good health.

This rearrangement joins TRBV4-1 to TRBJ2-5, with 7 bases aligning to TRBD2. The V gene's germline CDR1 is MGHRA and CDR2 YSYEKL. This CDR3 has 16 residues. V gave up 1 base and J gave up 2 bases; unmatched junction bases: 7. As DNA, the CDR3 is TGCGCCAGCAGCCAAGGGTACACTAGCGAACAAGAGACCCAGTACTTC. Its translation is CASSQGYTSEQETQYF.

DNA of the CDR3: TGTGCCAGCAGCGTGGGGGACAGGGCCTACAATGAGCAGTTCTTC. This encodes CASSVGDRAYNEQFF. The genes are TRBV9 and TRBJ2-1; 9 bases are a match to TRBD1. Germline V gene sequence: CDR1 SGDLS, CDR2 YYNGEE. The CDR3 has 15 amino acids. Germline trimming cut 2 bases from V and 2 bases from J; bases unmatched to any gene: 2.

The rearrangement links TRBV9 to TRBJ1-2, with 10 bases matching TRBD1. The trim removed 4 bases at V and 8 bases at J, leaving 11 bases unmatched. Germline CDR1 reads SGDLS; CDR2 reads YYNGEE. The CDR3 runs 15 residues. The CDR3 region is CASSSGTGVGNGYTF. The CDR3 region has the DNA TGTGCCAGCAGCTCCGGGACAGGGGTAGGAAACGGCTACACCTTC.

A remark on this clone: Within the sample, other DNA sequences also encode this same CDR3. CDR3 in DNA: TGTGCCAGCAGTGCCGGGACAGGGGGATCCTACGAGCAGTACTTC. Protein product: CASSAGTGGSYEQYF. The rearrangement joins TRBV9 to TRBJ2-7, with 11 bases that match TRBD1. The V gene end was trimmed by 5 bases and the J gene end by 1 base; junction bases not matched to a gene: 5. The length of the CDR3 is 15 residues. CDR1 SGDLS and CDR2 YYNGEE come from the germline V gene. Using reference TRBV9 and TRBJ2-7 for the parts outside the CDR3, the full variable domain is DSGVTQTPKHLITATGQRVTLRCSPRSGDLSVYWYQQSLDQGLQFLIQYYNGEERAKGNILERFSAQQFPDLHSELNLSSLELGDSALYFCASSAGTGGSYEQYFGPGTRLTVT.

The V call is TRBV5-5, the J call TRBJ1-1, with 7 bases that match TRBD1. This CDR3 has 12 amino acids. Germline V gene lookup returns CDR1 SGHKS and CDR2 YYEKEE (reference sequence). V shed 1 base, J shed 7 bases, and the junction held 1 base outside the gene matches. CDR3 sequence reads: CASSLTGVEAFF. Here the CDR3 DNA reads TGTGCCAGCAGCTTGACAGGGGTTGAAGCTTTCTTT.